What follows are 13 T cell receptor beta chains derived from one specimen sequenced in a study of T cell repertoires in cytomegalovirus infection. MiXCR, applied by TCRdb to the reads, yields one record per CDR3 protein. The sample has 650,000 to 900,000 distinct CDR3 sequences; 29% are singletons. No antigen is known for these receptors. This sample comprised cultured CD8+ T cells from PBMCs, obtained from culture after CMV antigen stimulation. These receptor sequences come from a human donor in good health (CMV status not recorded). Some clones in this sample may be carry-over from other donors' samples.

This clonotype came up many times. V and J are TRBV7-2 and TRBJ2-3, with 8 bases identical to TRBD1. Germline lookup yields CDR1 SGHTA and CDR2 FQGNSA. This CDR3 spans 16 amino acids. Trimming cost V 6 bases and J 2 bases; bases outside gene matches: 10. The CDR3 sequence: CASRDRTGRDTDTQYF. The CDR3 nucleotides read TGTGCCAGCAGAGACCGGACAGGGCGGGACACAGATACGCAGTATTTT. The whole variable domain, remainder taken from reference TRBV7-2 and TRBJ2-3, is GAGVSQSPSNKVTEKGKDVELRCDPISGHTALYWYRQSLGQGLEFLIYFQGNSAPDKSGLPSDRFSAERTGGSVSTLTIQRTQQEDSAVYLCASRDRTGRDTDTQYFGPGTRLTVL.

The table lists this clonotype with a few counts. This rearrangement joins TRBV10-3 to TRBJ2-3; 9 nucleotides line up with TRBD1. Trimming at V came to 9 bases and at J to 10 bases, leaving 5 bases not matched to a gene. Germline V gene lookup returns CDR1 ENHRY and CDR2 SYGVKD. The length of the CDR3 is 11 residues. The CDR3 DNA sequence: TGTGCCATTCGCCGGGACAGGGCGCAGTATTTT. Its translation: CAIRRDRAQYF.

This clonotype was counted many times. The genes are TRBV7-2 and TRBJ1-1, with 10 bases fitting TRBD1. Germline-derived CDR1 and CDR2 are SGHTA and FQGNSA. The CDR3 is 17 amino acids. Germline trimming cut 11 bases from V and 4 bases from J; bases unmatched to any gene: 19. CDR3 DNA: TGTGCCGCCCGGGGGGACAGGGGCTGGGTTGAGGGCACTGAAGCTTTCTTT. Its protein product is CAARGDRGWVEGTEAFF.

In its sample, this clonotype was seen a few times. The chain combines TRBV24-1 with TRBJ1-2; TRBD1 matches 7 bases. The CDR3 sequence is 15 residues long. Germline CDR1 KGHDR, CDR2 SFDVKD. Trimming cost V 5 bases and J 3 bases; bases outside gene matches: 8. The CDR3 bases are TGTGCCACCAGTGGGACCGGGACAGAGTACTATGGCTACACCTTC. This gives the protein CATSGTGTEYYGYTF.

The rearrangement uses TRBV11-1 and TRBJ1-2; 7 bases align to TRBD1. Per the germline V gene, CDR1 is SGHAT and CDR2 is FQDESV (reference sequence). CDR3 length: 15 residues. Germline trimming cut 5 bases from V and 8 bases from J; bases unmatched to any gene: 14. CDR3 in amino acids: CASSTRQGVTSGYTF. The CDR3 coding sequence is TGTGCCAGCAGCACGCGACAGGGTGTTACATCCGGCTACACCTTC.

This chain joins TRBV5-1 and TRBJ2-3; either TRBD1 or TRBD2 may supply D (5 bases each). V gave up 5 bases and J gave up 3 bases, with 10 bases separating them. In germline, CDR1 is SGHRS, CDR2 YFSETQ. The CDR3 runs to 13 residues. The CDR3 region is CASRRGWTDTQYF. CDR3 sequence (DNA): TGCGCCAGCAGGAGGGGTTGGACAGATACGCAGTATTTT.

This clonotype was seen a handful of times. The J gene is TRBJ2-7, the V gene TRBV11-2; D gene uncertain. Germline lookup yields CDR1 SGHAT and CDR2 FQNNGV. The CDR3 is 12 amino acids. Trimming shortened V by 4 bases and J by 6 bases, and 10 bases separated the two germline ends. The CDR3 here is CASSSTPFEQYV. The CDR3 region has the DNA TGTGCCAGCAGCTCGACCCCTTTCGAGCAGTACGTC.

The table lists this clonotype with a few counts. The chain carries TRBV5-1 and TRBJ1-1; 7 bases agree with TRBD1. V trimming: 5 bases; J trimming: 5 bases; junction bases outside the gene matches: 3. This CDR3 has 12 residues. In germline, CDR1 is SGHRS, CDR2 YFSETQ. The CDR3 bases are TGCGCCAGCAGTTCGGACAGGACTGAAGCTTTCTTT. Its translation is CASSSDRTEAFF.

The chain uses TRBV12-3 or TRBV12-4 and TRBJ2-3, with D possibly being TRBD1 (6 bases). The CDR3 loop spans 14 amino acids. The V end was cut by 5 bases, the J end by 0 bases, with 9 bases between. CDR3 loop: CASSDRYSTDTQYF. CDR3 nucleotides: TGTGCCAGCAGTGACAGGTATAGCACAGATACGCAGTATTTT.

This clonotype showed up just a few times. The gene calls are TRBV4-3 and TRBJ1-6; the D is unclear. Germline assignment: CDR1 LGHNA and CDR2 YSLEER. Trimming left V 0 bases short and J 11 bases short, with 14 bases between. The CDR3 totals 15 residues. As DNA, the CDR3 is TGCGCCAGCAGCCAAGATAACGCAGAAACGGCACCCCTCCACTTT. This translates into CASSQDNAETAPLHF.

This clonotype was counted ten times or more. J is TRBJ2-7 and V is TRBV7-2, with 7 bases fitting TRBD1. The CDR3 is 14 amino acids. The ends lost 2 bases at V and 5 bases at J; junction bases unmatched: 6. The germline CDR1 and CDR2 sequences are SGHTA and FQGNSA. This CDR3 reads CASSLTRGWDEQYF. CDR3 DNA: TGTGCCAGCAGCTTAACCAGGGGGTGGGACGAGCAGTACTTC.

V is TRBV14 and J is TRBJ2-3; 7 nucleotides agree with TRBD1. CDR3 length: 18 amino acids. V lost 0 bases and J lost 4; bases outside the gene matches: 13. From germline, CDR1 is SGHDN and CDR2 FVKESK. The CDR3: CASSQDPPWRRGPDTQYF. The CDR3, as DNA: TGTGCCAGCAGCCAAGATCCTCCCTGGAGAAGGGGGCCAGATACGCAGTATTTT.

This clonotype was observed a few times. The chain has TRBV11-2 and TRBJ1-3; 12 nucleotides agree with TRBD1. After removal of 5 bases from V and 4 bases from J, the junction contained 12 bases not matched to a gene. The germline V gene has CDR1 SGHAT and CDR2 FQNNGV. The CDR3 is 18 residues long. CDR3 sequence (DNA): TGTGCCAGCAGCCTCCGCCCGGGACAGGGGGCAGGGGGAAACACCATATATTTT. Protein sequence: CASSLRPGQGAGGNTIYF.